The 8 T cell receptor beta chains given below trace back to one sample, sequenced in a study of beta chain features in type 1 diabetes. Whole-study findings and limits: Shortening of TCRB CDR3s, moderate but significant, appeared in all four CD4+ subsets of Type 1 diabetes patients.

Their antigens are not known. cDNA synthesis used the whole RNA isolate, giving expressed TCRB sequences. Using immunoSEQ multiplex PCR, the repertoire was profiled, and TCRdb retains in-frame clones only, with some absent. The sample has hundreds of thousands of clones, roughly 12% seen once. The sequenced sample consisted of naive CD4+ T cells from blood. The receptors shown here come from a woman under 30 with type 1 diabetes.

This clone was seen only a few times. V gene TRBV9 combines with J gene TRBJ1-1; D is unresolved. There are 13 residues in the CDR3. Germline CDR1 is SGDLS and CDR2 is YYNGEE. The V end was cut by 4 bases, the J end by 4 bases, with 11 bases between. CDR3 DNA sequence: TGTGCCAGCAGCTACGGACTCGGCACTGAAGCTTTCTTT. As protein: CASSYGLGTEAFF.

This clone has just a few counts. The rearrangement links TRBV6-5 to TRBJ1-2, with TRBD1 as a possible D gene (5 bases). V shed 6 bases and J shed 7 bases, with 12 bases lying between them. The CDR3 spans 12 residues. Germline V CDR1 and CDR2: MNHEY, SVGAGI. The DNA of the CDR3 is TGTGCCAGCAGACGGGGGTCTGGTGGCTACACCTTC. This codes for CASRRGSGGYTF.

This clone showed up just a few times. This chain connects TRBV7-6 to TRBJ2-7, with 8 bases that match TRBD2. V lost 4 bases to trimming and J lost 7 bases; unmatched junction nucleotides: 9. The CDR3 totals 14 residues. Germline loops: CDR1 SGHVS, CDR2 FNYEAQ. The chain's CDR3 is CASSSLAALGEQYF. CDR3 nucleotide sequence: TGTGCCAGCAGCTCACTAGCGGCCCTGGGAGAGCAGTACTTC.

This clone showed up just a few times. The rearrangement uses TRBV6-4 and TRBJ2-1, with 9 bases matching TRBD2. The germline CDR1 and CDR2 sequences are MRHNA and SNTAGT. The CDR3 sequence is 16 residues long. V shed 3 bases, J shed 7 bases, and the junction held 10 bases outside the gene matches. The CDR3 sequence is CASSDLTSGGSNEQFF. In nucleotides, the CDR3 is TGTGCCAGCAGTGATCTCACGAGCGGGGGGTCGAATGAGCAGTTCTTC.

The chain has TRBV25-1 and TRBJ2-1; D is possibly TRBD1 (8 bases). The CDR3 loop spans 15 amino acids. Germline loops: CDR1 MGHDK, CDR2 SYGVNS. V was trimmed by 7 bases and J by 4 bases, leaving 17 bases between them. This CDR3 is CASNVGQGGYNEQFF. In DNA, the CDR3 is TGTGCCAGCAATGTTGGACAGGGAGGGTACAATGAGCAGTTCTTC.

This clone was picked up one time. The V call is TRBV2, the J call TRBJ2-7; D gene ambiguous. Trimming stripped 4 bases from V and 2 bases from J, with 6 bases between. The germline gives CDR1 SNHLY, CDR2 FYNNEI. The CDR3 loop spans 12 amino acids. The CDR3 nucleotides are TGTGCCAGCAGTGTCTCCGCCTACGAGCAGTACTTC. It translates to CASSVSAYEQYF.

This clone was seen a few times. The chain recombines TRBV18 with TRBJ2-7, with no clear D. V shed 3 bases and J shed 4 bases, with 10 bases lying between them. Germline CDR1 KGHSH, CDR2 LQKENI. The CDR3 has 13 amino acids. CDR3 residues: CASSPTPRYEQYF. The CDR3 DNA reads as TGTGCCAGCTCACCCACGCCGCGATACGAGCAGTACTTC.

The V call is TRBV5-4, the J call TRBJ2-3, with D possibly being TRBD2 (5 bases). Deletions cut 3 bases from V and 6 bases from J, with 14 bases between. Germline V gives CDR1 SGHNT, CDR2 YYREEE (reference sequence). The length of the CDR3 is 14 residues. In DNA, the CDR3 is TGTGCCAGCAGCTCGGGGAGAAGCCCGGATACGCAGTATTTT. Protein product: CASSSGRSPDTQYF.